This record concerns one T cell receptor beta chain sequence. Its recognized antigen is unknown. Base qualities are missing; no much larger clone stands one base away. The sample originates from a study of OX40 agonist ivuxolimab in advanced cancers. About the investigation overall: Ivuxolimab was an agonistic, fully human IgG2 monoclonal antibody directed against OX40 (CD134), a costimulatory receptor. Intravenous ivuxolimab was administered to patients every 2 weeks at six dose levels: 0.01, 0.1, 0.3, 1.5, 3 and 10 mg/kg. Of the roughly 52 patients in dose escalation, approximately 20 had hepatocellular carcinoma, some 15 had melanoma, 9 had renal cell carcinoma and 9 had head and neck cancer. A male proportion of about 79% and a mean age of around 60 years, ranging from 23 to 79, were recorded for the dose-escalation cohort. Patients were allowed to have had prior anti-PD-1, anti-PD-L1 or anti-CTLA-4 therapy, and around 41% of the dose-escalation patients had previously received checkpoint inhibitors. Partial responses were achieved by three dose-escalation patients, of whom one had hepatocellular carcinoma and two had cutaneous melanoma. Peripheral TCRbeta sequencing was intended to test whether TCR sequence diversity was altered and clonal T-cell expansion was caused by ivuxolimab. The paper describes the monotherapy dose-escalation part (N = 52 patients) of the phase I trial of ivuxolimab. What the research found in general, with its limitations: Which antigens the clonally expanded peripheral T cells were specific for was not determined. At doses of 0.1 to 3.0 mg/kg, clonal expansion of both CD4+ and CD8+ blood T cells was observed from baseline to week 6. Low levels of normalized T-cell clonal expansion were also seen in some patients who did not respond. After ivuxolimab, more expanded clones were found on average in CD8+ T cells than in CD4+ T cells. In partial responders in the 0.1-3.0 mg/kg groups, normalized peripheral clonal expansion was found to be among the lowest, especially among CD8+ T cells.

Per the germline V gene, SGHRS is the CDR1 and YFSETQ is the CDR2. The CDR3 runs 15 residues from the cysteine to the phenylalanine. Just the 45-base CDR3 DNA is kept, in frame starting at base 1. The V end gives up 6 bases and the J end 3 bases, leaving 4 bases in the junction not matched to a gene. To sequence the TCRbeta CDR3 region, genomic DNA was isolated from the sorted cells. The immunoSEQ Assay was used for sequencing of TCRbeta CDR3 regions. TCRdb re-hosts the immuneACCESS table, in-frame sequences only. Its copies lack some clones; in the studies checked, an unresolved V gene accounts for under half of them, and the cause for the rest is not known. The sample contains tens of thousands of clones, approximately 80% of them found a single time. The ten largest account for 5.5% to 6% of the sample. Patients with a history of autoimmune disease or receiving systemic immunosuppression were excluded from the trial. Peripheral blood for TCR sequencing was collected from all dose cohorts at baseline, on cycle 4 day 1, and on cycle 7 day 1. The samples were taken from a phase I, first-in-human, multicenter, open-label dose-escalation trial of ivuxolimab. Adults with locally advanced or metastatic head and neck squamous cell, hepatocellular, melanoma or renal cell carcinoma were enrolled in the trial. Before TCR sequencing, CD4+ T cells and CD8+ T cells were sorted from peripheral blood as separate populations.

The clonotype was recovered from an adult with an advanced solid tumor such as melanoma, head and neck, liver or kidney cancer. Sequences were derived from CD4+ or CD8+ T cells sorted from blood, sampled in a trial of the OX40 agonist ivuxolimab. The chain links TRBV5-1 with TRBJ2-5; TRBD2 agrees with 14 junctional bases. The CDR3 sequence is CASTLGLAGEETQYF. The sequence in DNA is TGCGCCAGCACCCTGGGACTAGCGGGAGAAGAGACCCAGTACTTC.